The 15 T cell receptor beta chains below were found in one sample sequenced in a study of T cells in Graves' hyperthyroidism and ophthalmopathy. Using RNA transcripts as the source, TCR beta CDR3 regions were amplified. Primed by the HTBI set, a first-round RT-PCR was run on the TCR CDR3. TCRdb re-called the multiplex PCR reads through MiXCR, storing one row per CDR3 protein. The repertoire holds approximately 300,000 distinct CDR3 sequences, with roughly a fifth as singletons. Material: blood. The receptors were sampled from a man aged 45-65 years with Graves' ophthalmopathy.

This clonotype appeared many times. This CDR3 reads CASSLEGDSPAKTIYF. DNA of the CDR3: TGTGCCAGCAGCTTAGAGGGGGACAGCCCAGCGAAAACCATATATTTT. The chain employs TRBV7-8 and TRBJ1-3; 7 bases map to TRBD1. Trimming took 1 base from V and 10 from J; bases not matched to a gene: 13. Per germline, CDR1 SGHVS and CDR2 FQNEAQ. The CDR3 contains 16 residues.

This clonotype was detected ten times or more. V usage is TRBV28 and J usage is TRBJ2-6; D is undetermined. CDR3 length: 15 amino acids. Trimming removed 5 bases from V and 6 bases from J, with 14 bases in between. The V gene's germline CDR1 is MDHEN and CDR2 SYDVKM. In DNA, the CDR3 is TGTGCCAGCAGTCCACCCCTTCCGACGGCCAACGTCCTGACTTTC. Protein sequence: CASSPPLPTANVLTF.

The chain recombines TRBV10-3 with TRBJ1-5; 7 nucleotides match TRBD1. With V trimmed by 3 bases and J by 2 bases, 7 bases remained unmatched. The CDR3 is 16 amino acids. Germline lookup yields CDR1 ENHRY and CDR2 SYGVKD. CDR3 nucleotide sequence: TGTGCCATCAGTGACTCCAGACAGGGCGGCAATCAGCCCCAGCATTTT. Translated, it gives CAISDSRQGGNQPQHF.

This clonotype has at least ten counts. This rearrangement joins TRBV5-1 to TRBJ2-5; D perhaps matches TRBD2 (6 bases). This CDR3 region has 14 residues. V was clipped by 4 bases and J by 5 bases, with 15 bases between them. Germline V gene lookup returns CDR1 SGHRS and CDR2 YFSETQ. The CDR3 loop is CASSDGGNVETQYF. CDR3 sequence (DNA): TGCGCCAGCAGCGATGGGGGGAACGTGGAGACCCAGTACTTC.

This clonotype was picked up many times. The chain employs TRBV5-8 and TRBJ1-2; D is undetermined. Germline V gene lookup returns CDR1 SGHTS and CDR2 YDEGEE. V dropped 3 bases and J dropped 8 bases, with 11 bases sitting between them. The CDR3 runs to 12 residues. The CDR3 sequence: CASSYRPWGYTF. DNA of the CDR3: TGTGCCAGCAGCTACCGCCCTTGGGGCTACACCTTC.

This clonotype appeared a few times. The chain is built from TRBV20-1 and TRBJ1-1; D unresolved. Germline V lookup: CDR1 DFQATT, CDR2 SNEGSKA (reference sequence). This CDR3 has 13 residues. Trimming cost V 3 bases and J 0 bases, with 8 bases left between them. CDR3 nucleotide sequence: TGCAGTGCTAGCCCCACAGTGAACACTGAAGCTTTCTTT. Its protein is CSASPTVNTEAFF.

The sample holds a few counts of this clonotype. The rearrangement uses TRBV29-1 and TRBJ2-2; possibly TRBD1 for D (6 bases). The CDR3 is made up of 14 amino acids. Between the trimmed V and J ends, which lost 8 bases and 2 bases, there was a span of 15 bases. CDR1 is SQVTM, CDR2 ANQGSEA, per germline. DNA of the CDR3: TGCAGCACTTCAGGACAGAAAAACACCGGGGAGCTGTTTTTT. Residues: CSTSGQKNTGELFF.

This clonotype showed up many times. The V gene is TRBV28, the J gene TRBJ1-1; unclear D gene. The CDR3 spans 14 residues. Trimming pared 6 bases from V and 1 base from J, leaving 12 bases between. CDR1 is MDHEN, CDR2 SYDVKM, per germline. CDR3 DNA sequence: TGTGCCAGCAGACATCCCTCCGGGAACACTGAAGCTTTCTTT. Its translation: CASRHPSGNTEAFF.

The chain carries TRBV2 and TRBJ1-6; TRBD1 is a possible D gene (5 bases). V shed 6 bases and J shed 10 bases, with 16 bases lying between them. Per germline, CDR1 SNHLY and CDR2 FYNNEI. The CDR3 length is 14 residues. The CDR3 sequence: CASRPHGAFSPLHF. The CDR3, as DNA: TGTGCCAGCAGACCTCACGGGGCTTTCTCACCCCTCCACTTT.

This clonotype was seen a handful of times. This chain joins TRBV10-3 and TRBJ2-1, with D possibly matching TRBD1 (5 bases). In germline, CDR1 is ENHRY, CDR2 SYGVKD. The CDR3 has 14 residues. Trimming shortened V by 3 bases and J by 7 bases, and 13 bases separated the two germline ends. The CDR3 loop reads CAISDDSRVNEQFF. Here the CDR3 DNA reads TGTGCCATCAGTGACGATTCCAGGGTGAATGAGCAGTTCTTC.

This chain uses TRBV19 with TRBJ2-1, with TRBD2 as a possible D gene (5 bases). CDR1 is LNHDA, CDR2 SQIVND, per germline (reference sequence). This CDR3 is 14 amino acids long. V was cut by 3 bases and J by 10 bases, with 16 bases left in between. CDR3 in amino acids: CASSIPPLEREQFF. The CDR3, as DNA: TGTGCCAGTAGTATCCCCCCCCTGGAGCGGGAGCAGTTCTTC.

This rearrangement joins TRBV6-2 or TRBV6-3 to TRBJ2-7, with D unresolved. Germline loops: CDR1 MNHEY, CDR2 SVGEGT. CDR3 length: 14 residues. V lost 6 bases and J lost 9, with 21 bases in between. CDR3 nucleotides: TGTGCCAGCAGCCCCCCCCTCCTAGTTGTGGTGCAGTACTTC. Translating gives CASSPPLLVVVQYF.

This clonotype was recorded at least ten times. The V call is TRBV2, the J call TRBJ2-1; D might be TRBD2 (6 bases). The germline CDR1 and CDR2 sequences are SNHLY and FYNNEI. V lost 3 bases, J lost 4 bases, and 10 bases lay in between. The CDR3 is 14 amino acids. CDR3 coding DNA: TGTGCCAGCAGTGAGGGGGGAGTGTACAATGAGCAGTTCTTC. Its protein product is CASSEGGVYNEQFF.

This clonotype was counted at least ten times. The rearrangement links TRBV5-1 to TRBJ1-2; no clear D gene. Trimming shortened V by 1 base and J by 0 bases, and 13 bases separated the two germline ends. Per the germline V gene, CDR1 is SGHRS and CDR2 is YFSETQ. This CDR3 has 16 residues. The CDR3 DNA reads as TGCGCCAGCAGCTTGACCAGCAAAGCCGCTAACTATGGCTACACCTTC. This gives the protein CASSLTSKAANYGYTF.

A note on this clonotype: A read error may be the cause here, since a much bigger clone is one base away. The chain has TRBV7-9 and TRBJ1-2; TRBD1 matches 9 bases. V lost 5 bases, J lost 4 bases, and 5 bases stayed unmatched. Germline values: CDR1 SEHNR, CDR2 FQNEAQ (reference sequence). This CDR3 region has 14 residues. CDR3 in DNA: TGTGCCAGCAGCCGGGGACAGGGAAGCTATGGCTACACCTTC. Protein sequence: CASSRGQGSYGYTF.